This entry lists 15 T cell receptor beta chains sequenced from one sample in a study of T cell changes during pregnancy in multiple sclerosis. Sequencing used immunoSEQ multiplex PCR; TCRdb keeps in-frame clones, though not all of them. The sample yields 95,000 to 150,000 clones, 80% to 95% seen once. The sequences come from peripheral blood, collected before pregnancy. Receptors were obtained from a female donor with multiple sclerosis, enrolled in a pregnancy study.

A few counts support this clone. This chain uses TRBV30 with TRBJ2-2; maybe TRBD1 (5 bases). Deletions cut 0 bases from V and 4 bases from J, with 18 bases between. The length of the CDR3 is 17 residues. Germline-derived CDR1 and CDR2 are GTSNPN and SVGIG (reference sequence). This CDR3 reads CAWSVARLGRVTGELFF. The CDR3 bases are TGTGCCTGGAGTGTCGCTAGGTTGGGCAGGGTCACCGGGGAGCTGTTTTTT.

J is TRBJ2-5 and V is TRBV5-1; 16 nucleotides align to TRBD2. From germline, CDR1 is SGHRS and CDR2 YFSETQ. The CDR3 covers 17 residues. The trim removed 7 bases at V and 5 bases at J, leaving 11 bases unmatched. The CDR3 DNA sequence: TGCGCCAGCCACTCCGGGACTAGCGGGAGGGCAGTCGAGACCCAGTACTTC. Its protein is CASHSGTSGRAVETQYF. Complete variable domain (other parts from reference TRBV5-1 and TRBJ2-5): KAGVTQTPRYLIKTRGQQVTLSCSPISGHRSVSWYQQTPGQGLQFLFEYFSETQRNKGNFPGRFSGRQFSNSRSEMNVSTLELGDSALYLCASHSGTSGRAVETQYFGPGTRLLVL.

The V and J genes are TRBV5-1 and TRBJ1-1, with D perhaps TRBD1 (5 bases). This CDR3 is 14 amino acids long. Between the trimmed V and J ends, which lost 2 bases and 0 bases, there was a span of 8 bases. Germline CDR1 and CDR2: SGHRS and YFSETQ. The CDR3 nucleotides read TGCGCCAGCAGCTTTGGGGGGGTGAACACTGAAGCTTTCTTT. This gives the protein CASSFGGVNTEAFF.

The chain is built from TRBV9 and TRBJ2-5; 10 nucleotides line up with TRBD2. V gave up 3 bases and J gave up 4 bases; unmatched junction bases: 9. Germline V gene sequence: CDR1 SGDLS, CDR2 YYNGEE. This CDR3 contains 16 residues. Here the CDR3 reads CASSAGGLARGETQYF. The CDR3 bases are TGTGCCAGCAGCGCGGGGGGACTAGCGAGGGGAGAGACCCAGTACTTC.

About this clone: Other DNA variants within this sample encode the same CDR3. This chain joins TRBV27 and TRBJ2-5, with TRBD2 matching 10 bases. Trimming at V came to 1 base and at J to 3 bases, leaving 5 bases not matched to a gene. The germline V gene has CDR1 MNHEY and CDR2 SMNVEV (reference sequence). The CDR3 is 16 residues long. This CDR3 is CASSLYPGTSEETQYF. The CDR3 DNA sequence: TGTGCCAGCAGTTTATATCCCGGGACTAGCGAAGAGACCCAGTACTTC.

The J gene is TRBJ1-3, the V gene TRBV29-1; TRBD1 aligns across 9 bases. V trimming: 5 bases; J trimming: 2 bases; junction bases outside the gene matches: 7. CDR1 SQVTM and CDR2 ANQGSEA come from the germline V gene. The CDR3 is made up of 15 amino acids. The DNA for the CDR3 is TGCAGCGTTAAACAGGGGGCGCCGCCTGGAAACACCATATATTTT. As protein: CSVKQGAPPGNTIYF.

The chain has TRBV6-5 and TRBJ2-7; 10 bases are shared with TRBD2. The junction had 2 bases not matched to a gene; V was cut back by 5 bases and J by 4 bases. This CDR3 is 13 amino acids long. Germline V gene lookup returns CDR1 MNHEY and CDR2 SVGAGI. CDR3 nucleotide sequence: TGTGCCAGCAGTAGCGGGAGGGGGTACGAGCAGTACTTC. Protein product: CASSSGRGYEQYF.

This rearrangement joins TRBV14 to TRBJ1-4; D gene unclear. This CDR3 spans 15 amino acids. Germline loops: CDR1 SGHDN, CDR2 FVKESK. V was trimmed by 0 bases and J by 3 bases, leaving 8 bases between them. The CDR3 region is CASSQEGRANEKLFF. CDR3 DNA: TGTGCCAGCAGCCAAGAGGGGAGGGCTAATGAAAAACTGTTTTTT.

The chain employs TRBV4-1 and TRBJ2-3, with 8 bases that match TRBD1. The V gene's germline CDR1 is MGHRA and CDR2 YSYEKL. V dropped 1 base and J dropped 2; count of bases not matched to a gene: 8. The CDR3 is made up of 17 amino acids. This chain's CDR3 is CASSQVGTGPPTDTQYF. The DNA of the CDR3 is TGCGCCAGCAGCCAAGTTGGGACAGGACCTCCCACAGATACGCAGTATTTT.

CDR3 in amino acids: CSVEQDFLSYNEQFF. CDR3 in DNA: TGCAGCGTTGAACAGGACTTTCTCTCCTACAATGAGCAGTTCTTC. The genes are TRBV29-1 and TRBJ2-1; D is possibly TRBD2 (5 bases). CDR1 and CDR2 from the germline V gene are SQVTM and ANQGSEA. The V end was cut by 2 bases, the J end by 0 bases, with 11 bases between. The CDR3 covers 15 residues.

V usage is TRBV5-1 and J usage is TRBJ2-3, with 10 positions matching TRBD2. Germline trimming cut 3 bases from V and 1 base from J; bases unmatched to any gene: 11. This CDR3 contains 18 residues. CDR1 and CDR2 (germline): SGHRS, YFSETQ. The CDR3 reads CASSSDPIAGGRTDTQYF. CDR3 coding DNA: TGCGCCAGCAGCTCGGACCCAATAGCGGGAGGACGCACAGATACGCAGTATTTT.

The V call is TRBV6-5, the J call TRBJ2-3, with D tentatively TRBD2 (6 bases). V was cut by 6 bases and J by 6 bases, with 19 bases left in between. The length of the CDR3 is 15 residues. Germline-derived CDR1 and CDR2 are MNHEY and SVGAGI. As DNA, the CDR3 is TGTGCCAGCAGGCCGCGGGGTCCCGTTTTGGATACGCAGTATTTT. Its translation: CASRPRGPVLDTQYF.

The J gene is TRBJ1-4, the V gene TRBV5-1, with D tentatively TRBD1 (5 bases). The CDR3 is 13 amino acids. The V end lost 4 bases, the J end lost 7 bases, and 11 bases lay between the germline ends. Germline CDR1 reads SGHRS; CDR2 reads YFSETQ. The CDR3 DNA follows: TGCGCCAGCAGCCGAGGGAGGGGTGAAAAACTGTTTTTT. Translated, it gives CASSRGRGEKLFF.

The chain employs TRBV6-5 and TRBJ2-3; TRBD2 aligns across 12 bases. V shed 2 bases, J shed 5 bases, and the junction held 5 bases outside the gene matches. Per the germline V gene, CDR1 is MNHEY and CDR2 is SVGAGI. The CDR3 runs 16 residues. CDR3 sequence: CASSYTPSGGVDTQYF. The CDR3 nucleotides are TGTGCCAGCAGTTACACGCCTAGCGGGGGGGTAGATACGCAGTATTTT.

The DNA of the CDR3 is TGTGCCAGCAGCTCCTGGACTAGCGGGATAGCATACAATGAGCAGTTCTTC. Encoded protein: CASSSWTSGIAYNEQFF. V gene TRBV7-9 combines with J gene TRBJ2-1, with 12 bases that match TRBD2. CDR1 and CDR2 (germline): SEHNR, FQNEAQ (reference sequence). CDR3 length: 17 residues. J was trimmed by 4 bases and V by 4 bases; bases with no gene match: 8.